This TCR beta chain was found in a study of blood T cell repertoires in COVID-19. Turning to the study itself: There were acute and convalescent COVID-19 samples, and they came from the United States, Italy and Spain. In each case, the material was cDNA or gDNA derived from T cells, B-cell-depleted T cells, or PBMCs.

Germline CDR1 is SEHNR and CDR2 is FQNEAQ (reference sequence). V lost 5 bases and J lost 1; bases outside the gene matches: 8. The CDR3 is made up of 16 amino acids. Per the original data handling: For nucleated cells, counts were estimated from reference gene primer amplification. Assay: immunoSEQ multiplex PCR; the TCRdb copy retains only in-frame clones and omits some. V and J calls and clone size are given by that table; D and trimming were obtained from the DNA. The sample shows about 270,000 clones, approximately 89% of them seen only once. This clone was found a few times. The clonotype was recovered from a man aged 40-49 years who had recovered from COVID-19. Sequenced material: peripheral blood. V gene TRBV7-9 combines with J gene TRBJ2-7, with 10 nucleotides matching TRBD2. The CDR3 sequence is CASSISGGRISYEQYF. The CDR3 DNA follows: TGTGCCAGCAGCATTAGCGGGGGGAGGATTTCCTACGAGCAGTACTTC.